The sample holds a few counts of the clone carrying this TCR beta chain. Some clones are missing from TCRdb's copy, which holds only in-frame ones; the method was immunoSEQ multiplex PCR. The sample has approximately 170,000 clones; about 89% are singletons. This record belongs to a study of blood T cell repertoires in COVID-19. Study context: Sites across the United States, Italy and Spain contributed samples from acute and convalescent COVID-19.

The V and J ends lost 8 bases and 5 bases, in that order; junction bases with no gene match: 4. CDR3 size: 13 residues. Donors in Cohort 3 counted as recovered after two negative PCRs, clearance, or symptom resolution. V gene TRBV12-3 or TRBV12-4 combines with J gene TRBJ1-4, with 8 bases fitting TRBD1. The TCR originated in a young woman who had recovered from COVID-19. Sequences were obtained from PBMCs or T cells enriched from blood (not recorded which). The CDR3 DNA reads TGTGCCAGCGGACAGGGCCAAAATGAAAAACTGTTTTTT. Residues: CASGQGQNEKLFF.